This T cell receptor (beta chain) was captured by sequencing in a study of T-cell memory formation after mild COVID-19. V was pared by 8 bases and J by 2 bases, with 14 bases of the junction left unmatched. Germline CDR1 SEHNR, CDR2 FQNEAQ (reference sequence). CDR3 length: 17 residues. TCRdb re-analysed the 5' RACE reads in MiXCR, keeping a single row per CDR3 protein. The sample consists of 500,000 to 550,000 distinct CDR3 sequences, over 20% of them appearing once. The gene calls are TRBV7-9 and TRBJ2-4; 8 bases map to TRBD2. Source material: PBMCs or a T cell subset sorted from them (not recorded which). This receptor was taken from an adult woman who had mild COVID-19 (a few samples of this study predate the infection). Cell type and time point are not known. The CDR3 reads CASSRSGGGLTKNIQYF. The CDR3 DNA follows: TGTGCCAGCTCTCGTAGTGGCGGGGGGTTAACCAAAAACATTCAGTACTTC.